The clone carrying this TCR beta chain was seen more than once but under ten times. Produced via immunoSEQ multiplex PCR; TCRdb's table is partial and in-frame only. The sample lists 200,000 to 250,000 clones, 88% seen once, with about 2.5% in the top ten. Trimming at V came to 1 base and at J to 8 bases, leaving 11 bases not matched to a gene. The CDR3 length is 16 residues. Germline V CDR1 and CDR2: SNHLY, FYNNEI. These data originate in a study of blood T cell repertoires in COVID-19. The sequencing sample was made of peripheral blood. This TCR was recovered from a woman aged 55-70 years with acute or convalescent COVID-19. This rearrangement joins TRBV2 to TRBJ1-2; 9 bases match TRBD1. The CDR3 region has the DNA TGTGCCAGCAGTGAAGGGGTAGCACAGGGGGCTAAAGGCTACACCTTC. Protein product: CASSEGVAQGAKGYTF.